This is a list of T cell receptor beta chains from one sample in a study of cytomegalovirus exposure and HLA in healthy donors. The data were produced by immunoSEQ multiplex PCR, yet TCRdb's version contains in-frame clones alone and is incomplete. This sample yields around 140,000 clones, of which about 80% are seen a single time; about 1.4% belongs to the top ten. Sequenced: PBMCs. The receptors stem from a man between 25 and 39 years old in good health and CMV-seropositive. Each CDR3 is given with its conserved first and last residue. The size entry is marked missing in some rows and otherwise reads once, few, many or a size class.

V gene: TRBV5-1
J gene: TRBJ2-2
clone size: once
CDR3 protein: CASSLGLAGNTGELFF

V gene: TRBV18
J gene: TRBJ1-5
clone size: NA
CDR3 protein: CASSPGQGGQPQHF

V gene: TRBV11-2
J gene: TRBJ2-1
clone size: NA
CDR3 protein: CASSSTSGGNEQFF

V gene: TRBV27
J gene: TRBJ1-4
clone size: NA
CDR3 protein: CASSLWGGGSDEKLFF

V gene: TRBV6-6
J gene: TRBJ2-7
clone size: NA
CDR3 protein: CASRMEGARNEQYF

V gene: TRBV5-6
J gene: TRBJ1-2
clone size: NA
CDR3 protein: CASSPFDRGLRYTF

V gene: TRBV28
J gene: TRBJ2-7
clone size: NA
CDR3 protein: CASSGQEHFYEQYF

V gene: TRBV5-4
J gene: TRBJ2-5
clone size: NA
CDR3 protein: CASSLPSSRSQYF

V gene: TRBV5-1
J gene: TRBJ2-7
clone size: NA
CDR3 protein: CASSLGDTLYEQYF

V gene: TRBV19
J gene: TRBJ1-2
clone size: NA
CDR3 protein: CASSIDGQGNYGYTF

V gene: TRBV7-3
J gene: TRBJ2-1
clone size: NA
CDR3 protein: CASSPVAGSSYNEQFF

V gene: TRBV18
J gene: TRBJ2-5
clone size: NA
CDR3 protein: CASSMLDSVETQYF

V gene: TRBV18
J gene: TRBJ1-1
clone size: once
CDR3 protein: CASSPAGIGNTEAFF

V gene: TRBV7-9
J gene: TRBJ2-7
clone size: NA
CDR3 protein: CASSTESPQDFKEQYF

V gene: TRBV18
J gene: TRBJ2-5
clone size: NA
CDR3 protein: CASSPGRGGLETQYF

V gene: TRBV2
J gene: TRBJ2-2
clone size: few
CDR3 protein: CASRGGLAGNTGELFF

V gene: TRBV2
J gene: TRBJ1-4
clone size: NA
CDR3 protein: CASQEDYNEKLFF

V gene: TRBV5-8
J gene: TRBJ2-3
clone size: NA
CDR3 protein: CASSLAGQITDTQYF

V gene: TRBV9
J gene: TRBJ1-4
clone size: NA
CDR3 protein: CASSVTGETPKLFF

V gene: TRBV27
J gene: TRBJ2-1
clone size: NA
CDR3 protein: CASKVPTSGYNEQFF

V gene: TRBV30
J gene: TRBJ2-7
clone size: NA
CDR3 protein: CAWNTGTGPREQYF

V gene: TRBV6-5
J gene: TRBJ1-5
clone size: NA
CDR3 protein: CASSYEGVGNQPQHF

V gene: TRBV19
J gene: TRBJ1-5
clone size: NA
CDR3 protein: CACWGQGGNSNQPQHF

V gene: TRBV7-3
J gene: TRBJ1-2
clone size: few
CDR3 protein: CASSTGQGVYGYTF

V gene: TRBV6-1
J gene: TRBJ1-2
clone size: NA
CDR3 protein: CASSTGESHYGYTF

V gene: TRBV15
J gene: TRBJ1-4
clone size: once
CDR3 protein: CATSRDRGNEKLFF

V gene: TRBV4-1
J gene: TRBJ1-4
clone size: NA
CDR3 protein: CASSQDQGSTNEKLFF

V gene: TRBV4-1
J gene: TRBJ2-5
clone size: NA
CDR3 protein: CASSQWTGQAQYF

V gene: TRBV9
J gene: TRBJ2-2
clone size: NA
CDR3 protein: CASSVSSGRAKTGELFF

V gene: TRBV4-1
J gene: TRBJ1-2
clone size: NA
CDR3 protein: CASSQHVQGVRSGYTF

V gene: TRBV29-1
J gene: TRBJ2-3
clone size: NA
CDR3 protein: CSVVVAGGDTQYF

V gene: TRBV14
J gene: TRBJ2-5
clone size: NA
CDR3 protein: CASIKGGETQYF

V gene: TRBV4-2
J gene: TRBJ2-3
clone size: once
CDR3 protein: CASSYPGLAGGSTTDTQYF

V gene: TRBV6-5
J gene: TRBJ2-2
clone size: NA
CDR3 protein: CASSANSSPGELFF

V gene: TRBV6-5
J gene: TRBJ1-6
clone size: NA
CDR3 protein: CASSYQGGPLSLHF

V gene: TRBV5-6
J gene: TRBJ2-1
clone size: NA
CDR3 protein: CASGRLASSYNEQFF

V gene: TRBV28
J gene: TRBJ1-1
clone size: NA
CDR3 protein: CASSPPGGAMNTEAFF

V gene: TRBV28
J gene: TRBJ1-2
clone size: once
CDR3 protein: CASTGGRYGYTF

V gene: TRBV2
J gene: TRBJ2-3
clone size: NA
CDR3 protein: CASSEAPTSTDTQYF

V gene: TRBV7-2
J gene: TRBJ2-4
clone size: NA
CDR3 protein: CASSLGGGTGLNIQYF

V gene: TRBV28
J gene: TRBJ2-2
clone size: few
CDR3 protein: CASSFNGQNTGELFF

V gene: TRBV2
J gene: TRBJ1-1
clone size: NA
CDR3 protein: CASSPNTEAFF

V gene: TRBV7-8
J gene: TRBJ1-5
clone size: once
CDR3 protein: CASSLARTGTQPQHF

V gene: TRBV9
J gene: TRBJ1-2
clone size: NA
CDR3 protein: CASSDGGDGYGYTF

V gene: TRBV28
J gene: TRBJ1-5
clone size: NA
CDR3 protein: CASSFSFQPQHF

V gene: TRBV29-1
J gene: TRBJ2-7
clone size: NA
CDR3 protein: CSARTSGGFEEQYF

V gene: TRBV10-1
J gene: TRBJ2-5
clone size: NA
CDR3 protein: CASSGGGTGETQYF

V gene: TRBV25-1
J gene: TRBJ1-4
clone size: NA
CDR3 protein: CASSSSGTGAEKLFF

V gene: TRBV28
J gene: TRBJ2-1
clone size: NA
CDR3 protein: CASSLPRELPNEQFF